Listed here are 21 T cell receptor beta chains from one sample, sequenced in a study of T-cell reconstitution after alpha-beta-depleted transplantation in children. The authors prepared the TCRbeta library with unique molecular identifiers. TCRdb reprocessed the PCR reads with MiXCR, giving one entry per CDR3 protein. Of a few hundred thousand distinct CDR3 sequences in the sample, roughly 6.6% were seen once. Sequenced here: PBMCs, sampled before TCRalphabeta/CD19-depleted stem cell transplant. The receptor set was obtained from a boy aged 2 to 10 with acute lymphoblastic leukemia, due to receive a stem cell transplant.

This clonotype has ten or more counts. This rearrangement joins TRBV20-1 to TRBJ2-7, with TRBD1 identical over 9 bases. Germline CDR1 and CDR2: DFQATT and SNEGSKA (reference sequence). This CDR3 has 13 residues. Trimming took 2 bases from V and 7 from J; bases not matched to a gene: 6. This chain's CDR3 is CSARPGQGWEQYF. In DNA, the CDR3 is TGCAGTGCTAGACCTGGACAGGGGTGGGAGCAGTACTTC.

V and J are TRBV28 and TRBJ1-2; D ambiguous. V was trimmed by 4 bases and J by 4 bases, leaving 13 bases between them. Looked up from germline, CDR1 is MDHEN and CDR2 is SYDVKM. The CDR3 is 14 residues long. The DNA of the CDR3 is TGTGCCAGCAGTTCGAGACATCGACCCTATGGCTACACCTTC. Its protein is CASSSRHRPYGYTF.

In its sample, this clonotype was seen a few times. DNA for the CDR3: TGCAGTGCTATCCCACCGGGACAGGGGGCAAGGCCTAATGAAAAACTGTTTTTT. Its translation: CSAIPPGQGARPNEKLFF. This chain uses TRBV20-1 with TRBJ1-4, with 12 bases aligning to TRBD1. The V gene end was trimmed by 4 bases and the J gene end by 3 bases; junction bases not matched to a gene: 12. This CDR3 spans 18 amino acids. Looked up from germline, CDR1 is DFQATT and CDR2 is SNEGSKA (reference sequence).

Only a few counts were recorded for this clonotype. CDR3 region: CASSSSSATGNSYEQYF. CDR3 bases: TGTGCCAGCAGCAGTTCCTCCGCGACAGGGAATTCCTACGAGCAGTACTTC. V is TRBV12-3 or TRBV12-4 and J is TRBJ2-7, with 7 nucleotides matching TRBD1. Trimming at V came to 6 bases and at J to 1 base, leaving 15 bases not matched to a gene. The CDR3 spans 17 residues.

This clonotype has at least ten counts. The CDR3 sequence: CSATKDGSNTEAFF. The CDR3 DNA follows: TGCAGTGCTACCAAAGACGGGTCCAACACTGAAGCTTTCTTT. The chain is built from TRBV20-1 and TRBJ1-1; D is uncertain. CDR1 is DFQATT, CDR2 SNEGSKA, per germline (reference sequence). CDR3 size: 14 residues. Trimming left V 4 bases short and J 2 bases short, with 14 bases between.

This clonotype occurred many times. J is TRBJ1-4 and V is TRBV20-1; the D is unclear. CDR1 is DFQATT, CDR2 SNEGSKA, per germline (reference sequence). V lost 3 bases and J lost 5, with 13 bases in between. CDR3 length: 14 residues. The CDR3 sequence is CSASIGLTNEKLFF. CDR3 sequence (DNA): TGCAGTGCTAGCATAGGACTGACGAATGAAAAACTGTTTTTT.

This clonotype was seen repeatedly, ten times or more. The junction and the germline gene differ at one end; a read error may be behind it. The genes are TRBV28 and TRBJ2-4, with a tentative D call TRBD2 (6 bases). The CDR3 runs 13 residues. In germline, CDR1 is MDHEN, CDR2 SYDVKM. The chain's CDR3 is CPSSPGTKNIQYF. The CDR3 coding sequence is TGTCCCAGCAGCCCAGGGACTAAAAACATTCAGTACTTC.

This clonotype was recorded at least ten times. V gene TRBV29-1 combines with J gene TRBJ2-3; perhaps TRBD2 as D (6 bases). The CDR3 extends over 17 amino acids. Germline lookup yields CDR1 SQVTM and CDR2 ANQGSEA. Trimming left V 6 bases short and J 2 bases short, with 24 bases between. The CDR3 DNA sequence: TGCAGCGTGGGTGGATCGGCCCGGGGGTTTCTCACAGATACGCAGTATTTT. It yields the protein CSVGGSARGFLTDTQYF.

The chain is built from TRBV7-2 and TRBJ1-6; tentative D call: TRBD1 (6 bases). Germline CDR1 and CDR2: SGHTA and FQGNSA. Trimming stripped 1 base from V and 8 bases from J, with 12 bases between. The CDR3 spans 15 residues. CDR3 loop: CASSLGGRGYSPLHF. The CDR3 DNA sequence: TGTGCCAGCAGCTTAGGTGGCAGGGGATATTCACCCCTCCACTTT. Variable domain in full (rest from reference TRBV7-2 and TRBJ1-6): GAGVSQSPSNKVTEKGKDVELRCDPISGHTALYWYRQSLGQGLEFLIYFQGNSAPDKSGLPSDRFSAERTGGSVSTLTIQRTQQEDSAVYLCASSLGGRGYSPLHFGNGTRLTVT.

There are a few counts of this clonotype. This rearrangement joins TRBV7-2 to TRBJ1-6; a possible D gene is TRBD1 (6 bases). The CDR3 sequence is 15 residues long. Between the trimmed V and J ends, which lost 1 base and 6 bases, there was a span of 10 bases. From germline, CDR1 is SGHTA and CDR2 FQGNSA. The CDR3 loop reads CASSLDRVGNSPLHF. CDR3 in DNA: TGTGCCAGCAGCTTAGACAGGGTGGGTAATTCACCCCTCCACTTT.

Ten or more counts support this clonotype. The V call is TRBV3-1, the J call TRBJ2-5, with 11 bases fitting TRBD2. The germline V gene has CDR1 LGHDT and CDR2 YNNKEL (reference sequence). This CDR3 comprises 16 residues. With V trimmed by 2 bases and J by 5 bases, 7 bases remained unmatched. The CDR3 is CASSQRLAGTRETQYF. CDR3 sequence (DNA): TGTGCCAGCAGCCAACGACTAGCGGGAACGAGGGAGACCCAGTACTTC.

Ten or more counts support this clonotype. The chain's CDR3 is CASSPDTSVAKNIQYF. As DNA, the CDR3 is TGTGCCAGCAGCCCAGATACTAGCGTGGCCAAAAACATTCAGTACTTC. The J gene is TRBJ2-4, the V gene TRBV6-1, with 7 bases that match TRBD2. Germline values: CDR1 MNHNS, CDR2 SASEGT. V lost 6 bases, J lost 1 base, and 9 bases stayed unmatched. The CDR3 runs to 16 residues.

This clonotype showed up many times. CDR3 DNA sequence: TGTGCCAGCAGCGTAGTTGGGGTTTCGCTCCTGGATGAGCAGTTCTTC. It yields the protein CASSVVGVSLLDEQFF. V usage is TRBV9 and J usage is TRBJ2-1; D remains unclear. Trimming removed 0 bases from V and 8 bases from J, with 18 bases in between. The CDR3 contains 16 residues. Germline-derived CDR1 and CDR2 are SGDLS and YYNGEE.

The V call is TRBV20-1, the J call TRBJ1-1; 10 nucleotides match TRBD1. J lost 5 bases, V lost 5 bases, and 5 bases had no gene match. The CDR3 length is 13 residues. CDR1 is DFQATT, CDR2 SNEGSKA, per germline (reference sequence). The CDR3 reads CSAGRTGGTEAFF. In DNA form, the CDR3 reads TGCAGTGCTGGAAGGACAGGGGGGACTGAAGCTTTCTTT.

This clonotype was seen repeatedly, ten times or more. This sequence joins TRBV20-1 and TRBJ2-5; D gene unclear. The V end was cut by 2 bases, the J end by 10 bases, with 11 bases between. Germline CDR1 reads DFQATT; CDR2 reads SNEGSKA (reference sequence). CDR3 size: 11 residues. CDR3 DNA sequence: TGCAGTGCTAGATCCCCAGAGGACCAGTACTTC. Translation gives CSARSPEDQYF.

This clonotype was observed many times. J is TRBJ1-6 and V is TRBV20-1; 9 nucleotides match TRBD1. J gave up 7 bases and V 6 bases, and 4 bases lay outside the gene matches. This CDR3 is 13 amino acids long. Germline CDR1 and CDR2: DFQATT and SNEGSKA (reference sequence). CDR3 coding DNA: TGCAGTGCCCACAGGGGGCAGAATTCACCCCTCCACTTT. Translating gives CSAHRGQNSPLHF.

This clonotype was counted at least ten times. This chain links TRBV27 with TRBJ2-1; 10 nucleotides agree with TRBD2. V gave up 3 bases and J gave up 7 bases; unmatched junction bases: 6. This CDR3 has 15 amino acids. Looked up from germline, CDR1 is MNHEY and CDR2 is SMNVEV (reference sequence). The CDR3 DNA reads as TGTGCCAGCAGTTTTCTAGCGGGAGCTAGGAATGAGCAGTTCTTC. Translating it yields CASSFLAGARNEQFF.

Note on this clonotype: Just one base apart from a much larger clone, this may be a read error. This is likely a read error, given that the CDR3 carries no conserved phenylalanine or tryptophan at its end. J is TRBJ1-5 and V is TRBV6-5, with a possible D match to TRBD1 (5 bases). CDR1 MNHEY and CDR2 SVGAGI come from the germline V gene. The CDR3 contains 15 residues. With 2 bases removed from V and 7 bases from J, the gap between germline ends came to 15 bases. The CDR3 DNA is TGTGCCAGCAGTTACGTTACAGGTATCGGGCAGCCCCAGCATTAT. Amino acid sequence: CASSYVTGIGQPQHY.

This rearrangement joins TRBV29-1 to TRBJ1-1; weak D call: TRBD1 (5 bases). Trimming stripped 4 bases from V and 4 bases from J, with 7 bases between. The CDR3 loop spans 11 amino acids. Germline-derived CDR1 and CDR2 are SQVTM and ANQGSEA. The CDR3 sequence is CSVVGGTEAFF. DNA of the CDR3: TGCAGCGTTGTGGGGGGCACTGAAGCTTTCTTT. Drawing the rest from reference TRBV29-1 and TRBJ1-1, the complete variable domain is SAVISQKPSRDICQRGTSLTIQCQVDSQVTMMFWYRQQPGQSLTLIATANQGSEATYESGFVIDKFPISRPNLTFSTLTVSNMSPEDSSIYLCSVVGGTEAFFGQGTRLTVV.

The table lists this clonotype with a few counts. This CDR3 is CASSLRGNGYTF. The DNA for the CDR3 is TGTGCCAGCAGTTTACGCGGAAATGGCTACACCTTC. V usage is TRBV27 and J usage is TRBJ1-2; D is unclear. The V gene's germline CDR1 is MNHEY and CDR2 SMNVEV (reference sequence). This CDR3 region has 12 residues. V dropped 2 bases and J dropped 6 bases, with 7 bases sitting between them.

This clonotype was seen ten or more times. V and J are TRBV9 and TRBJ2-3; 7 bases are shared with TRBD2. Germline-derived CDR1 and CDR2 are SGDLS and YYNGEE. The CDR3 is 16 amino acids. The ends lost 0 bases at V and 2 bases at J; junction bases unmatched: 6. CDR3 in DNA: TGTGCCAGCAGCGTAGGCCTAGCGGCCAACACAGATACGCAGTATTTT. It is translated as CASSVGLAANTDTQYF.